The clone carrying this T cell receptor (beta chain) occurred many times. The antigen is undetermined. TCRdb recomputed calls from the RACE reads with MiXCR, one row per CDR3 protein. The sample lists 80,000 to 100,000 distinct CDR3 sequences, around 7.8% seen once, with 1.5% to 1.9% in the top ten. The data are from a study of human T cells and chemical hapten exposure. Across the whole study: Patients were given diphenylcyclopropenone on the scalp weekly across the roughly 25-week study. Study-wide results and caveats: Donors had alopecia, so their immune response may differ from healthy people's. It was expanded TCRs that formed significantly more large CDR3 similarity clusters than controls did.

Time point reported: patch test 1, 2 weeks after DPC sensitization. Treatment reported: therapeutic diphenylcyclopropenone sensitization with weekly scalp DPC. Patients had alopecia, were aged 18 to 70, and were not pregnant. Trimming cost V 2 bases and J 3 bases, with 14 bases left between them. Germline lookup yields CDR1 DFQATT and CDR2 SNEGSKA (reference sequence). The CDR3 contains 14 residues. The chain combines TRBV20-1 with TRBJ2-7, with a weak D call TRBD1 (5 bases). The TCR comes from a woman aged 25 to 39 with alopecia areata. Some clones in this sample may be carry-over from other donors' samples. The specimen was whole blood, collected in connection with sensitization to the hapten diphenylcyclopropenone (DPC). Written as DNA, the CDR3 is TGCAGTGCTAGAAGGCCCCAGGGCGGCTACGAGCAGTACTTC. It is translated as CSARRPQGGYEQYF.